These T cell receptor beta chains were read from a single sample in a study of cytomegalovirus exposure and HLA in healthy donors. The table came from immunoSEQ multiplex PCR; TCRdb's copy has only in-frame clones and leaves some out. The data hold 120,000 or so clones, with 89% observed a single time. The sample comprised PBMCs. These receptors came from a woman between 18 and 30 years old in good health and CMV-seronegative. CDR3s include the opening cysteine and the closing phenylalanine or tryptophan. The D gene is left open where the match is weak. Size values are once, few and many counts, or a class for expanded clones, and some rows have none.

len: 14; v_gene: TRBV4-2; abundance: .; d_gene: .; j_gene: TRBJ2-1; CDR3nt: TGTGCCAGCAGCCAGGGGGGAGCCGACAATGAGCAGTTCTTC; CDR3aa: CASSQGGADNEQFF
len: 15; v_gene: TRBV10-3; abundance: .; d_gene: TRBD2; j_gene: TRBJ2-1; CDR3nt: TGTGCCATCAGTCCAGGACTAGCGGGAACGGCTGAGCAGTTCTTC; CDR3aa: CAISPGLAGTAEQFF
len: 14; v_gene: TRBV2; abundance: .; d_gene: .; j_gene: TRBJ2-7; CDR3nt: TGTGCCAGCAGTGCTCGGAGGGGTCGCTACGAGCAGTACTTC; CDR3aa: CASSARRGRYEQYF
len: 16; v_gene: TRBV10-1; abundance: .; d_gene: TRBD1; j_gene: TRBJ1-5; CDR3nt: TGCGCCAGCAGTGATGAAGGGGGCGGGGGCAATCAGCCCCAGCATTTT; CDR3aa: CASSDEGGGGNQPQHF
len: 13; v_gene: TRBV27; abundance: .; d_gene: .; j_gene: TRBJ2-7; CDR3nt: TGTGCCAGCAGTTTATTCCCCGCCTACGAGCAGTACTTC; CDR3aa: CASSLFPAYEQYF
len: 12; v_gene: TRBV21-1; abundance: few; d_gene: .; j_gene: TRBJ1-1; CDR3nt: TGTGCCAGCAGGGACATGAACACTGAAGCTTTCTTT; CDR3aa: CASRDMNTEAFF
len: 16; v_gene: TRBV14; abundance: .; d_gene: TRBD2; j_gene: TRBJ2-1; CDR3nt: TGTGCCAGCACCCCCGGGGGGTCGAGCTTCTACAATGAGCAGTTCTTC; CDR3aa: CASTPGGSSFYNEQFF
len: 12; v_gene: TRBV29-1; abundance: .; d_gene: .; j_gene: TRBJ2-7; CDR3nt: TGCAGCGTCCTCGCGGGGGCGGGAGAGCAGTACTTC; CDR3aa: CSVLAGAGEQYF
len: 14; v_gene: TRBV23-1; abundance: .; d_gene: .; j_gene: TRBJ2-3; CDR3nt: TGCGCCAGCAGTCTAGCGGACCGGGGAGATACGCAGTATTTT; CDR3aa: CASSLADRGDTQYF
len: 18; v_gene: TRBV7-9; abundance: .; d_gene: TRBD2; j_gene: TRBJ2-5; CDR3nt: TGTGCCAGCAGCTTAGCTCCGGGACTAGCGGGACCGCAAGAGACCCAGTACTTC; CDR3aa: CASSLAPGLAGPQETQYF
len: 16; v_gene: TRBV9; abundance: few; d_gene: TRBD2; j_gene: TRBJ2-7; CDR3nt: TGTGCCAGCAGCGCGGGAGGGGGGACTCTCTCCTACGAGCAGTACTTC; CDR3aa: CASSAGGGTLSYEQYF
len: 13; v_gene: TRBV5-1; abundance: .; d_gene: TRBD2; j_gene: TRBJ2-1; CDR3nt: TGCGCCAGCAGCGGGGGGTCGGGAGGTGAGCAGTTCTTC; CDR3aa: CASSGGSGGEQFF
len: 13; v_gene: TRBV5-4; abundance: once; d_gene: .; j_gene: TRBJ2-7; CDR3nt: TGTGCCAGCTCCAGCACCGGGTCCTACGAGCAGTACTTC; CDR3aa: CASSSTGSYEQYF
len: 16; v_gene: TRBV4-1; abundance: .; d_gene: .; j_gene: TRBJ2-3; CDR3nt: TGCGCCAGCAGCCCAATTACCCAGGGGAGCACAGATACGCAGTATTTT; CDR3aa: CASSPITQGSTDTQYF
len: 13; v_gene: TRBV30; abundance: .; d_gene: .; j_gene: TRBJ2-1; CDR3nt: TGTGCCTGGAGTGTCGGGGGGCTTAATGAGCAGTTCTTC; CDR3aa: CAWSVGGLNEQFF
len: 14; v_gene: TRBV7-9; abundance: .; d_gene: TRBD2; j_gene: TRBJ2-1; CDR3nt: TGTGCCAGCAGCCCGGGACTAGCGAACAATGAGCAGTTCTTC; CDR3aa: CASSPGLANNEQFF
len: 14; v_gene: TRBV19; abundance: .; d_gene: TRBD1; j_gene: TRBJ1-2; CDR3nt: TGTGCCAGTAGTTCCCGGGACAGGCCCTATGGCTACACCTTC; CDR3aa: CASSSRDRPYGYTF
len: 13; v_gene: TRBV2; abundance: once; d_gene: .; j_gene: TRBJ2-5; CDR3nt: TGTGCCAGCAGTGAGGGCAATGCGGAGACCCAGTACTTC; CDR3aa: CASSEGNAETQYF
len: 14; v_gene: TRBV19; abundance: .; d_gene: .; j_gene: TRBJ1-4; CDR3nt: TGTGCCAGTAGTCCCTATCGGGGATATGAAAAACTGTTTTTT; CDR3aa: CASSPYRGYEKLFF
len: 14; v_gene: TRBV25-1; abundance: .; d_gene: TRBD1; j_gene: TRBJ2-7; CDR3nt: TGTGCCAGCAGCCTGGGACAGGACGCCTACGAGCAGTACTTC; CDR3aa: CASSLGQDAYEQYF
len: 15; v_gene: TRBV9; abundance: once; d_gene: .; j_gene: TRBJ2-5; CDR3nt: TGTGCCAGCAGCCCACTCAGCGGTAAGGAAGAGACCCAGTACTTC; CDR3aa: CASSPLSGKEETQYF
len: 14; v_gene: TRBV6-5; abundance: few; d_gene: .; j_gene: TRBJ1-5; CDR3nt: TGTGCCAGCAGACAGTTAGATGTTGATCAGCCCCAGCATTTT; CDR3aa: CASRQLDVDQPQHF
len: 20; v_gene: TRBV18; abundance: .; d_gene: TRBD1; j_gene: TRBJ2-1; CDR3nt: TGTGCCAGCTCACCACCGGTCATCTCAGGACAGGGGTCATGGGGGAATGAGCAGTTCTTC; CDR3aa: CASSPPVISGQGSWGNEQFF
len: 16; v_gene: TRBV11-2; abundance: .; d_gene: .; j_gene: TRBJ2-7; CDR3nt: TGTGCCAGCAGCCGTAATCAAGGGGCCTCCTATTACGAGCAGTACTTC; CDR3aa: CASSRNQGASYYEQYF
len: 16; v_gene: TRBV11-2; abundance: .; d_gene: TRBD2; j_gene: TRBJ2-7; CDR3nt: TGTGCCAGCAGCCCTGGGACTAGCGGGACGTCCTACGAGCAGTACTTC; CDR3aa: CASSPGTSGTSYEQYF
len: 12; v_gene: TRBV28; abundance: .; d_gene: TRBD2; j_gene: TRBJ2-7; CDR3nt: TGTGCCAGTAGCGGGAGCTCCTACGAGCAGTACTTC; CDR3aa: CASSGSSYEQYF
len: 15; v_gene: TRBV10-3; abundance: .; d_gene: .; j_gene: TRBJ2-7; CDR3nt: TGTGCCATCAGTGAGGCCAAGACAGCTACCTACGAGCAGTACTTC; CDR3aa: CAISEAKTATYEQYF
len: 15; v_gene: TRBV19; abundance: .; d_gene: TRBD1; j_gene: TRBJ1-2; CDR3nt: TGTGCCAGTAGTATAATGGGACAGGGGGCGATAGGCTACACCTTC; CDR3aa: CASSIMGQGAIGYTF
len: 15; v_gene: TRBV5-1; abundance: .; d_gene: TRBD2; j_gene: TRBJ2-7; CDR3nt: TGCGCCAGCAGCCCCTATCGAGCCGGGGGGGAAAACCAGTACTTC; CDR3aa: CASSPYRAGGENQYF
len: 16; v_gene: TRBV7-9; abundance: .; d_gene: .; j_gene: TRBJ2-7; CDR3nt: TGTGCCAGCAGCTTAGTAGCCCCAGGGGTAGGCTACGAGCAGTACTTC; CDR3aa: CASSLVAPGVGYEQYF
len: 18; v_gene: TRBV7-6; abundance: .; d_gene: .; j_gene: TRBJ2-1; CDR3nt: TGTGCCAGCAGCCCGCAATGGGCTAGGGGGGGCTCCTACAATGAGCAGTTCTTC; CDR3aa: CASSPQWARGGSYNEQFF
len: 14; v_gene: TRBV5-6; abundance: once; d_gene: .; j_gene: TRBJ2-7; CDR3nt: TGTGCCAGCAGCTTGGGGCAGGGCCGCTACGAGCAGTACTTC; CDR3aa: CASSLGQGRYEQYF
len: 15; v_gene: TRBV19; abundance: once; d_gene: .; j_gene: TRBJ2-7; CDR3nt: TGTGCCAGTAGTATAGGCGGTCCCCCCAACTACGAGCAGTACTTC; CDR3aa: CASSIGGPPNYEQYF
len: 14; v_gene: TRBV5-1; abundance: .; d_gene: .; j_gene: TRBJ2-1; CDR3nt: TGCGCCAGCAGCTTGGGTTCCCGGGACAATGAGCAGTTCTTC; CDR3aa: CASSLGSRDNEQFF
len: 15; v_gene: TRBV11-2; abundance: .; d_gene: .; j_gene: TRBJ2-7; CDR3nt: TGTGCCAGCAGCCTTGTCTTCCGGGGATCCTACGAGCAGTACTTC; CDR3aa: CASSLVFRGSYEQYF
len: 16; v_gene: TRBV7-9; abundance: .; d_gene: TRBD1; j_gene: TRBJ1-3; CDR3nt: TGTGCCAGCAGCTTCCTACCGACAGGGACTGGAAACACCATATATTTT; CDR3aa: CASSFLPTGTGNTIYF
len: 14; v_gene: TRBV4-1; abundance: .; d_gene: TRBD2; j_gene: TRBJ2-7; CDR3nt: TGCGCCAGCAGCCTGGGGACTAGCAGCTACGAGCAGTACTTC; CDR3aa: CASSLGTSSYEQYF
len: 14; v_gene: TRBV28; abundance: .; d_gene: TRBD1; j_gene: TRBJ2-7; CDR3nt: TGTGCCAGCAGGAACCAGGGGGCTACGGACGAGCAGTACTTC; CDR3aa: CASRNQGATDEQYF
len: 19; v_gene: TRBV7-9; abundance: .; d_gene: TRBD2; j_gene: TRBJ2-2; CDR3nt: TGTGCCAGCAGCCAGAGGGCTAGCGGGAGTTCAGCGAACACCGGGGAGCTGTTTTTT; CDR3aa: CASSQRASGSSANTGELFF
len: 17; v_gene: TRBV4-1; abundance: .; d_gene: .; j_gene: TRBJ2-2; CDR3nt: TGCGCCAGCAGCCAAGTAGTAGCAGGGGCCAACACCGGGGAGCTGTTTTTT; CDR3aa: CASSQVVAGANTGELFF
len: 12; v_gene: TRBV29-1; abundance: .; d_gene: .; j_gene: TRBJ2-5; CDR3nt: TGCAGCGTGTGGGGGCTCGGAGAGACCCAGTACTTC; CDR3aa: CSVWGLGETQYF
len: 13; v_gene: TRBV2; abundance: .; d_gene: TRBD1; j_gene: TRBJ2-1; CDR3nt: TGTGCCAGCAGTGAACAGGGGGCGAATGAGCAGTTCTTC; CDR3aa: CASSEQGANEQFF
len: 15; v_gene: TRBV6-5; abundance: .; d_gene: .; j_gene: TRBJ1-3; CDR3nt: TGTGCCAGCAGTCAAGACAGGCAAAGGGGAAACACCATATATTTT; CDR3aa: CASSQDRQRGNTIYF
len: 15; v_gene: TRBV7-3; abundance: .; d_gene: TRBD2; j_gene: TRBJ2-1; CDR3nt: TGTGCCAGCAGCTCAGGACTAGCGGAGTACAATGAGCAGTTCTTC; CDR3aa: CASSSGLAEYNEQFF
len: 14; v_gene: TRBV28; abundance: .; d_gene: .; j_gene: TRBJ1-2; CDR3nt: TGTGCCAGCAGGACTAGCGCATCAGGCTATGGCTACACCTTC; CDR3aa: CASRTSASGYGYTF
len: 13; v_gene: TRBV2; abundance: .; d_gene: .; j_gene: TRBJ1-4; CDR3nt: TGTGCCAGCAGTGAAGAACAGATTGAAAAACTGTTTTTT; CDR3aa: CASSEEQIEKLFF
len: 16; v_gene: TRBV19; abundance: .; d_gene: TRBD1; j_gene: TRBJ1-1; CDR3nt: TGTGCCAGTAGTATAGCCCCAGCAGGGGGAGGCACTGAAGCTTTCTTT; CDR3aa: CASSIAPAGGGTEAFF
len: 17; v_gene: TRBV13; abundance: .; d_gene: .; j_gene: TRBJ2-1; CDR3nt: TGTGCCAGCAGCCAACGTAGGGATGGGAGCTCCTACAATGAGCAGTTCTTC; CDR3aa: CASSQRRDGSSYNEQFF
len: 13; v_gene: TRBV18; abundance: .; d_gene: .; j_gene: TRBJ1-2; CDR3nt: TGTGCCAGCTCCATCGGTCGCCAAGAGGGCTACACCTTC; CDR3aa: CASSIGRQEGYTF
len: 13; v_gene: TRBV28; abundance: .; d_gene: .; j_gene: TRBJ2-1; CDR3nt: TGTGCCAGCAGTTTATGGGACTCGGGCGAGCAGTTCTTC; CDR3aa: CASSLWDSGEQFF
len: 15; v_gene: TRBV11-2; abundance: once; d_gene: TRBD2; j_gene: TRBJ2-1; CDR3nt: TGTGCCAGCAGTTCTCTAGCGGGAGTAGCTGGTGAGCAGTTCTTC; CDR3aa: CASSSLAGVAGEQFF
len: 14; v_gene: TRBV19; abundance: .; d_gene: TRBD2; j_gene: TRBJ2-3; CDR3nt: TGTGCCAGTAGCTGGGAGCGGGAGGCAGATACGCAGTATTTT; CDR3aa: CASSWEREADTQYF
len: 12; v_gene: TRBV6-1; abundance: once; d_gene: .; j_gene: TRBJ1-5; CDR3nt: TGTGCCACCTGCGAGGGTGGACAGCCCCAGCATTTT; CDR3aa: CATCEGGQPQHF
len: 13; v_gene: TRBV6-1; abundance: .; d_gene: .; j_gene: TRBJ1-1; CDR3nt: TGTGCCAGCAATTGGGGACTAAACACTGAAGCTTTCTTT; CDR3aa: CASNWGLNTEAFF
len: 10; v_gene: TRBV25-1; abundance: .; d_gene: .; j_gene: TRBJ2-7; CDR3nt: TGTGCCACGCAGGCATACGAGCAGTACTTC; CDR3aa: CATQAYEQYF
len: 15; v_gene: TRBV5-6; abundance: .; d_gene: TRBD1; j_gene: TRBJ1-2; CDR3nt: TGTGCCAGCAGCTTGGATACGGCAGGGGGCTATGGCTACACCTTC; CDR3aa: CASSLDTAGGYGYTF
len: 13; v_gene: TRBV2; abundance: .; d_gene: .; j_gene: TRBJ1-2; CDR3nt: TGTGCCAGCAGTTGGGACATCGATTATGGCTACACCTTC; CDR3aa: CASSWDIDYGYTF
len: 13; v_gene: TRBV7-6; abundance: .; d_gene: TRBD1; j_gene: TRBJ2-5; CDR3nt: TGTGCCAGCAGGAACAGGGGGTCAGAGACCCAGTACTTC; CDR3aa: CASRNRGSETQYF
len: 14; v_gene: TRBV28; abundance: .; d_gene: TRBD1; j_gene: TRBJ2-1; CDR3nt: TGTGCCAGCAGTTTATTCGGACAGGGAAATGAGCAGTTCTTC; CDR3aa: CASSLFGQGNEQFF